The 5 T cell receptor beta chains below all came from one sample that was sequenced in a study of cytomegalovirus exposure and HLA in healthy donors. A multiplex PCR was run with 60 Vbeta primers and 13 Jbeta primers. TCRdb keeps only in-frame clones here, not all; method: immunoSEQ multiplex PCR. Of 90,000 to 150,000 clones in the sample, about 75% are singletons; the top ten hold roughly 3%. Specimen: PBMCs. These receptor sequences come from a woman between 40 and 55 years old in good health and CMV-seropositive.

This chain joins TRBV4-2 and TRBJ1-2; D possibly corresponds to TRBD1 (5 bases). The CDR3 is 15 amino acids. Germline V lookup: CDR1 LGHNA, CDR2 YNFKEQ. V lost 0 bases and J lost 3, with 11 bases in between. CDR3 sequence reads: CASSQDMTAYYGYTF. In DNA form, the CDR3 reads TGTGCCAGCAGCCAAGATATGACAGCTTACTATGGCTACACCTTC.

The chain uses TRBV18 and TRBJ1-1, with a weak D call TRBD1 (6 bases). Germline values: CDR1 KGHSH, CDR2 LQKENI. Deletions cut 1 base from V and 6 bases from J, with 18 bases between. This CDR3 region has 16 residues. DNA of the CDR3: TGTGCCAGCTCACCACAGTGGCGTCAGGACAGCGCTGAAGCTTTCTTT. Its protein product is CASSPQWRQDSAEAFF.

Only one count was recorded for this clone. The chain couples TRBV28 to TRBJ1-5, with D tentatively TRBD1 (6 bases). The CDR3 runs to 15 residues. Germline CDR1 is MDHEN and CDR2 is SYDVKM. Trimming took off 6 bases at V and 6 bases at J, with 18 bases between the two ends. The CDR3 loop is CASSQIRGGGQPQHF. For the CDR3, the DNA is TGTGCCAGCAGCCAAATAAGGGGGGGAGGTCAGCCCCAGCATTTT.

The chain has TRBV5-6 and TRBJ2-7, with 12 bases identical to TRBD1. Germline CDR1 SGHDT, CDR2 YYEEEE. The CDR3 has 17 residues. Trimming cost V 0 bases and J 4 bases; bases outside gene matches: 8. The CDR3 reads CASSLGKGQGAAYEQYF. The CDR3 DNA follows: TGTGCCAGCAGCTTGGGTAAGGGACAGGGGGCAGCGTACGAGCAGTACTTC.

The V gene is TRBV6-5, the J gene TRBJ2-3, with 7 nucleotides matching TRBD2. Losses at the gene ends were 8 bases for V and 4 bases for J; bases not matched to a gene: 9. This CDR3 region has 14 residues. Per the germline V gene, CDR1 is MNHEY and CDR2 is SVGAGI. This CDR3 is CASHTSARPDTQYF. CDR3 coding DNA: TGTGCCAGCCACACTAGCGCCCGACCAGATACGCAGTATTTT.